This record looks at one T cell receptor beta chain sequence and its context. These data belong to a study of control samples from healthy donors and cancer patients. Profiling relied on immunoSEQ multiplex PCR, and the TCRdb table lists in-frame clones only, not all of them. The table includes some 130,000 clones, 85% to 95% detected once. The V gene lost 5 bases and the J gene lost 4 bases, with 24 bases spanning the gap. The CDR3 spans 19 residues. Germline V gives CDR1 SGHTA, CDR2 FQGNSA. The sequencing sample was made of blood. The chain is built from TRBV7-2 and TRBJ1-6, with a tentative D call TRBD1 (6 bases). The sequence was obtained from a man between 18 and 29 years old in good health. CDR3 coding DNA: TGTGCCAGCAGCCCTGATGTGACAGGTCTCACGGGATATAATTCACCCCTCCACTTT. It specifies CASSPDVTGLTGYNSPLHF.